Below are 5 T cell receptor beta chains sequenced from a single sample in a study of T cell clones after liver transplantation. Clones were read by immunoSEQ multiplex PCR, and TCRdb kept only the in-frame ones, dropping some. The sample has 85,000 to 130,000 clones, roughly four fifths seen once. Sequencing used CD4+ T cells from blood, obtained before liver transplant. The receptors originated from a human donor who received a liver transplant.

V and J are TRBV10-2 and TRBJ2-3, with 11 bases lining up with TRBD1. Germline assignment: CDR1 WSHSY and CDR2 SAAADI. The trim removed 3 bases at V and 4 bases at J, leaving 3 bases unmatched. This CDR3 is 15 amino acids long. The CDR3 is CASSDRTGGADTQYF. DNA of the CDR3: TGCGCCAGCAGTGACCGGACAGGGGGCGCAGATACGCAGTATTTT.

CDR3 sequence: CASSEVRNTEAFF. CDR3 in DNA: TGCGCCAGCAGTGAAGTCAGAAACACTGAAGCTTTCTTT. The chain employs TRBV10-1 and TRBJ1-1, with D uncertain. The CDR3 totals 13 residues. Per germline, CDR1 WNHNN and CDR2 SYGVQD (reference sequence). The germline V and J ends were trimmed by 3 bases and 2 bases, with 7 bases remaining between them.

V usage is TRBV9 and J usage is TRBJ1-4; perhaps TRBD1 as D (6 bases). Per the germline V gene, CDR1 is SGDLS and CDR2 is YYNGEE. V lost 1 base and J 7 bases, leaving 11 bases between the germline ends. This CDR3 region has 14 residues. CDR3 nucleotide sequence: TGTGCCAGCAGCGTACGGACAGTAGGTGAAAAACTGTTTTTT. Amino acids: CASSVRTVGEKLFF.

The CDR3 loop reads CASLWTAGNTIYF. The CDR3 nucleotides read TGTGCCAGTTTGTGGACAGCTGGAAACACCATATATTTT. V gene TRBV19 combines with J gene TRBJ1-3; D is possibly TRBD1 (6 bases). The germline V gene has CDR1 LNHDA and CDR2 SQIVND (reference sequence). This CDR3 contains 13 residues. The V end lost 8 bases, the J end lost 2 bases, and 10 bases lay between the germline ends. The full variable domain, rest sourced from reference TRBV19 and TRBJ1-3, is DGGITQSPKYLFRKEGQNVTLSCEQNLNHDAMYWYRQDPGQGLRLIYYSQIVNDFQKGDIAEGYSVSREKKESFPLTVTSAQKNPTAFYLCASLWTAGNTIYFGEGSWLTVV.

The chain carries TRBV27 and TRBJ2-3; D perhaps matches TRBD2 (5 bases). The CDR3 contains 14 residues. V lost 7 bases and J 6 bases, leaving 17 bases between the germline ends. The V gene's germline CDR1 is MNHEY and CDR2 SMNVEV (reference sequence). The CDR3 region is CASIPGSRPDTQYF. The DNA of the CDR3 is TGTGCCAGCATCCCGGGGTCCCGCCCGGATACGCAGTATTTT.